These T cell receptor beta chains were read from a single sample in a study of T cell responses to AZD1222 COVID-19 vaccine. Assay used: immunoSEQ multiplex PCR; TCRdb lists only in-frame clones, some missing. The repertoire holds 140,000 or so clones, with 88% as singletons. The sample was peripheral blood, taken 28 days after the second AZD1222 dose. The receptors here all came from an adult who received the AZD1222 COVID-19 vaccine. Both conserved end residues are part of each CDR3. Each record gives: D gene, V gene, CDR3 protein. D genes are given only for firm matches.

- | TRBV11-3 | CASSVDTGSGNTIYF
- | TRBV30 | CAWTRNRNTEAFF
- | TRBV28 | CASSLSSGGSYEQYF
- | TRBV11-3 | CASSLTASTDTQYF
TRBD1 | TRBV7-7 | CASSTDRGGEQYF
- | TRBV7-2 | CASSLIFLGKSEQFF
- | TRBV29-1 | CSASRQTEAFF
- | TRBV5-1 | CASSPLQGRGEQYF
- | TRBV4-1 | CASSRSWSADSPLHF
- | TRBV19 | CASRRPLQGNYGYTF
- | TRBV24-1 | CATSGDSLEAFF
- | TRBV3-1/TRBV3-2 | CASSHGGTISGNTIYF
TRBD1 | TRBV11-2 | CASSVYRDRGLTEQFF
- | TRBV27 | CASGYEQYF
- | TRBV28 | CASSSPPSVAFF
- | TRBV28 | CASFGARRYNEQFF
TRBD1 | TRBV7-3 | CASSSTDRVAFF
- | TRBV7-2 | CASSLVRRGQETQYF
- | TRBV10-3 | CATGRSGTYEQYF
- | TRBV3-1/TRBV3-2 | CASSQGWGSFEQYF
- | TRBV28 | CASSLIRQASEKLFF
- | TRBV28 | CASSIFDSQHF
- | TRBV6-5 | CASSYPGLNSPLHF
- | TRBV7-2 | CASSSLGGHTEAFF
TRBD1 | TRBV3-1/TRBV3-2 | CASSHWDSYGYTF
- | TRBV5-4 | CASSLDPSGTHSEAFF
TRBD2 | TRBV5-1 | CASSLASGGRDTQYF
- | TRBV28 | CASSWTSGQPQHF
- | TRBV6-5 | CASSLTVGGGQPQHF
- | TRBV7-9 | CASSLGLFENEKLFF
- | TRBV30 | CAWSARGAVYNEQFF
- | TRBV3-1/TRBV3-2 | CASSQGWQFLSGELFF
TRBD2 | TRBV10-1 | CASGTAGGPRELFF
- | TRBV19 | CASSQRAGLGAEAFF